This T cell receptor (beta chain) was sequenced in a study of T-cell memory formation after mild COVID-19 (dated by TCRdb to about 2021). Regarding the study in general: TCR sequence clusters from the two donors were found to be largely donor specific. Longitudinal TCRalpha and TCRbeta repertoire sequencing tracked T-cell clones expanding and contracting after mild COVID-19 in two donors. The cohort was made up of two young adult volunteers, one female and one male, who were previously healthy.

Sequencing used an Illumina NovaSeq 6000. TCRalpha and TCRbeta cDNA libraries were built by 5'RACE with constant-segment primers, adding sample barcodes and unique molecular identifiers. RNA was extracted from every sample with Trizol reagent. Amplification of the libraries took two PCR steps, and the second step added a second sample barcode plus Illumina TruSeq adapters. The libraries were sequenced on an Illumina NovaSeq using 2 x 150 bp paired-end reads. Under the source paper's analysis protocol: The reads were demultiplexed and collapsed into UMI-guided consensus sequences using migec v1.2.7. With mixcr v2.1.11, UMI consensuses were aligned to TRA and TRB V and J templates and assembled into clonotypes. Expanded or contracted clonotypes were those called significant by both edgeR and NoisET, with noise models trained on biological replicates. For edgeR calls, the thresholds were a false discovery rate-adjusted p below 0.01 and a log2 fold-change of 1. As an exploratory analysis of dynamics, max-normalized trajectories of the 1000 most abundant clonotypes were examined by PCA with hierarchical clustering. The CD4 or CD8 phenotype of responding clones was assigned using the separately sequenced CD4+ and CD8+ repertoires. In TCRdb, the public reads were trimmed at Q25 with fastp and aligned with MiXCR, with productive beta chains retained. When rows share a CDR3 protein, they turn into one entry using the most common DNA and genes. These V and J calls are TCRdb output, not the study's own analysis. Here the sample has 150,000 to 200,000 distinct CDR3 sequences; around 30% occur a single time. The top ten constitute approximately 12% of the sample.

The research as a whole found: Contracting CD4+ clones were found mainly in CM and EM memory subsets, while CD8+ clones were enriched in EMRA. Some responding clones were detected in pre-infection memory, which suggested that pre-existing cross-reactive memory T cells had joined the SARS-CoV-2 response. SARS-CoV-2 specificity was not confirmed for the second-wave clones peaking on day 37. From day 15 to 85, contracting clones showed balanced CD4/CD8 phenotypes, whereas a second wave of clones that expanded from day 15 to 37 leaned towards CD4+. Only a couple of mild cases were covered in the study, and larger cohorts including severe cases with pre-infection samples were considered necessary.

PBMCs were isolated by Ficoll-Paque density gradient centrifugation. This clonotype was seen more than once but under ten times. The specificity of this receptor is unknown. Qualities for individual bases were not recorded, and no much larger clone is one base off. The sample was PBMCs or a T cell subset sorted from them (not recorded which). The TCR was taken from an adult woman who had mild COVID-19 (a few samples of this study predate the infection). The sample titles of this study are shuffled in the database, so cell type and time point are left out; the donor was told from shared clones.

Here is the DNA: TGCGCCAGCAGCATCACCGGGACTAGCACGTACAATGAGCAGTTCTTC. Its translation is CASSITGTSTYNEQFF. This receptor chain uses TRBV5-1 and TRBJ2-1; 9 central nucleotides agree with TRBD2. The germline V gene specifies SGHRS as CDR1 and YFSETQ as CDR2. Trimming accounts for 4 bases at V and 4 bases at J, while the number of junction bases matched to no gene is 9. Measured from the cysteine to the phenylalanine, the CDR3 is 16 residues long. Only the CDR3 DNA stays, 48 bases, in frame from base 1.